This T cell receptor (beta chain) was recovered during a study of blood T cell repertoires in COVID-19. As for the study in general: The United States, Italy and Spain provided the acute and convalescent COVID-19 samples.

In the source study's methods: By means of reference gene primer amplification, nucleated cell counts were estimated. TCRdb's table, derived via immunoSEQ multiplex PCR, lists solely in-frame clones and lacks some. From that table come the V and J calls and clone size; the DNA was used to work out D and trimming. This repertoire shows approximately 120,000 clones, about 79% found once; its top ten account for 7.9%. The germline gives CDR1 SEHNR, CDR2 FQNEAQ (reference sequence). The CDR3 spans 15 residues. V gave up 3 bases and J gave up 0 bases, with 11 bases separating them. The rearrangement uses TRBV7-9 and TRBJ1-1; D might be TRBD1 (5 bases). This receptor was taken from a woman of 80 years or more with active or convalescent COVID-19. Sequencing was carried out using peripheral blood. CDR3 sequence: CASSFSETVNTEAFF. The CDR3 nucleotides read TGTGCCAGCAGCTTTTCTGAGACAGTGAACACTGAAGCTTTCTTT. Full variable domain (outside the CDR3, taken from reference TRBV7-9 and TRBJ1-1): DTGVSQNPRHKITKRGQNVTFRCDPISEHNRLYWYRQTLGQGPEFLTYFQNEAQLEKSRLLSDRFSAERPKGSFSTLEIQRTEQGDSAMYLCASSFSETVNTEAFFGQGTRLTVV.